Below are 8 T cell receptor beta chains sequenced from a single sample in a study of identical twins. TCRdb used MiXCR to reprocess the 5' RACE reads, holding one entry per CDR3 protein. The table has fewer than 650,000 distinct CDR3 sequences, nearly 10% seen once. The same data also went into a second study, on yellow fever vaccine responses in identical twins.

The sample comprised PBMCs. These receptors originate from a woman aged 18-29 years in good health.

This chain's CDR3 is CASSLQGDSYEQYF. CDR3 nucleotides: TGTGCCAGCAGTCTTCAGGGGGATTCCTACGAGCAGTACTTC. The V call is TRBV12-3 or TRBV12-4, the J call TRBJ2-7; 7 bases agree with TRBD1. The V and J ends lost 5 bases and 1 base, in that order; junction bases with no gene match: 5. The CDR3 is 14 residues long.

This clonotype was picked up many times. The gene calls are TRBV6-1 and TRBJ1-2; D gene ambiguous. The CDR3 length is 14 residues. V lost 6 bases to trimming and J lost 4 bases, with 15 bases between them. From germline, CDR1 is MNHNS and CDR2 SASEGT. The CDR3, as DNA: TGTGCCAGCAGAACCCTCCCAGGAGCCTATGGCTACACCTTC. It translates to CASRTLPGAYGYTF.

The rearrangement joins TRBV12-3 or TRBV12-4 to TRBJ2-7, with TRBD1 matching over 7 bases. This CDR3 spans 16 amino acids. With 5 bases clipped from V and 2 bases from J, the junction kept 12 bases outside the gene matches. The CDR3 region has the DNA TGTGCCAGCAGTCCGTGGACAGGAGGAACAACCTACGAGCAGTACTTC. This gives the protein CASSPWTGGTTYEQYF.

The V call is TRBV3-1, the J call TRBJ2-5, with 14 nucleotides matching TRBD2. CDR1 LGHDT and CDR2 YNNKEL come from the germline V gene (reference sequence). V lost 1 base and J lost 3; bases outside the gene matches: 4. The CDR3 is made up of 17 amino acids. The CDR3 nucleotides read TGTGCCAGCAGCCAAGGTTGGGGACTAGCGGGGGAAGAGACCCAGTACTTC. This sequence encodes CASSQGWGLAGEETQYF.

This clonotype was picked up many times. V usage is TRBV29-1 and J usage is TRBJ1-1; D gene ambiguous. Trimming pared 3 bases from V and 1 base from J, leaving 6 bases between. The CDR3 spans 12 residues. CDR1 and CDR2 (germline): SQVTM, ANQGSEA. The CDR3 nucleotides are TGCAGCGTTGAGGGGTCGAACACTGAAGCTTTCTTT. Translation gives CSVEGSNTEAFF. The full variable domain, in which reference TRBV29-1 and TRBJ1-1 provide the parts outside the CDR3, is SAVISQKPSRDICQRGTSLTIQCQVDSQVTMMFWYRQQPGQSLTLIATANQGSEATYESGFVIDKFPISRPNLTFSTLTVSNMSPEDSSIYLCSVEGSNTEAFFGQGTRLTVV.

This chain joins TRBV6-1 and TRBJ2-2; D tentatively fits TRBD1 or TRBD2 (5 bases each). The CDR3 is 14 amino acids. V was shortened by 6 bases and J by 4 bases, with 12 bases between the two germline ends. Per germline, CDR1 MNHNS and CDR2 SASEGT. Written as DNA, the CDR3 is TGTGCCAGCAGCCTGGGACCGCGCACCGGGGAGCTGTTTTTT. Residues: CASSLGPRTGELFF.

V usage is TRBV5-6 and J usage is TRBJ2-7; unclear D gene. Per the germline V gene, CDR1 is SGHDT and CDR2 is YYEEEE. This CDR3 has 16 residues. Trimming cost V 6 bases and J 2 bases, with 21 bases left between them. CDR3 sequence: CASTLARNPLTYEQYF. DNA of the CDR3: TGTGCCAGCACCCTTGCCAGGAATCCCCTAACCTACGAGCAGTACTTC.

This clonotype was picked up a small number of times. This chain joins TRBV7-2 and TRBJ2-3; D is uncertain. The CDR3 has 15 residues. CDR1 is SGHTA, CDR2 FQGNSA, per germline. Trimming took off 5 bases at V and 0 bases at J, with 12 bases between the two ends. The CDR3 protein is CASSPSSTSTDTQYF. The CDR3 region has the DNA TGTGCCAGCAGCCCCTCGAGTACCAGCACAGATACGCAGTATTTT.